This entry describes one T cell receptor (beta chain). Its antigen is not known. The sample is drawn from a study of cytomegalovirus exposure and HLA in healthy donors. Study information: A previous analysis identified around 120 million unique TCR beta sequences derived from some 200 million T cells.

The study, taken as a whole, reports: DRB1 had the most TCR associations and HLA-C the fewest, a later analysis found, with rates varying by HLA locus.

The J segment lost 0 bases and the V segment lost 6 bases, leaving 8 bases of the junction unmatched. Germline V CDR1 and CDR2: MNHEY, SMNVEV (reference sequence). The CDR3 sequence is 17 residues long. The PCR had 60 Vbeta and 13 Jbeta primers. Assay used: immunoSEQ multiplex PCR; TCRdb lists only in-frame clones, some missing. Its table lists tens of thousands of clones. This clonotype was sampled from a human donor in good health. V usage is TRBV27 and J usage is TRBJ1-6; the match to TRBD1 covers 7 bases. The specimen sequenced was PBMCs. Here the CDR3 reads CASRYRGTASYNSPLHF. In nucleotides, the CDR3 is TGTGCCAGCAGGTACAGGGGTACAGCCTCCTATAATTCACCCCTCCACTTT.